Each of the 16 T cell receptor beta chains below was sequenced from the same sample in a study of vaccination effects on CD4 cells after COVID-19. Sequenced by immunoSEQ multiplex PCR; TCRdb stores in-frame clones only, minus some. The sample has roughly 30,000 clones; 55% to 85% are singletons. Prior to sequencing, the ViraFEST assay stimulated PBMC with viral peptide pools, which expanded the antigen-specific CD4+ T cells. CD4+ T cells were isolated after less than 12 days of culture. Participants were vaccinated with two doses of either the BNT162b2 or mRNA-1273 vaccine. No antigen has been assigned to these receptors. The sample here was CD4+ T cells from PBMCs cultured with HCoV-NL63 spike peptides, taken after COVID-19 vaccination. The receptors shown here come from a human donor who received a COVID-19 vaccine.

The CDR3 nucleotides read TGTGCCAGCAAAGGAAGGGGGCGAACTGAAGCTTTCTTT. This encodes CASKGRGRTEAFF. J is TRBJ1-1 and V is TRBV2, with 7 bases lining up with TRBD1. The length of the CDR3 is 13 residues. The germline V gene has CDR1 SNHLY and CDR2 FYNNEI. The ends lost 7 bases at V and 5 bases at J; junction bases unmatched: 7.

The J gene is TRBJ2-1, the V gene TRBV6-1; 10 bases map to TRBD2. CDR1 and CDR2 (germline): MNHNS, SASEGT. V gave up 2 bases and J gave up 4 bases; unmatched junction bases: 5. The CDR3 has 16 residues. Here the CDR3 DNA reads TGTGCCAGCAGTGAATTTAGCGGGGGGTCTTACAATGAGCAGTTCTTC. It specifies CASSEFSGGSYNEQFF.

The chain is built from TRBV29-1 and TRBJ1-1; TRBD1 matches at 7 bases. The trim removed 7 bases at V and 4 bases at J, leaving 6 bases unmatched. The germline V gene encodes CDR1 SQVTM and CDR2 ANQGSEA. This CDR3 contains 12 residues. CDR3 loop: CSAHRGVTEAFF. CDR3 coding DNA: TGCAGCGCTCACAGGGGAGTCACTGAAGCTTTCTTT.

The chain joins TRBV5-1 to TRBJ2-1; D unresolved. The germline gives CDR1 SGHRS, CDR2 YFSETQ. This CDR3 is 12 amino acids long. V lost 1 base and J 4 bases, leaving 3 bases between the germline ends. The CDR3 protein is CASSLLYNEQFF. In DNA, the CDR3 is TGCGCCAGCAGCTTGCTTTACAATGAGCAGTTCTTC.

As DNA, the CDR3 is TGCGCCAGCAGCCCCGCATGGAACCGGTTAGAGGGCTACACCTTC. Its protein is CASSPAWNRLEGYTF. The chain couples TRBV5-1 to TRBJ1-2; D gene unclear. Germline loops: CDR1 SGHRS, CDR2 YFSETQ. CDR3 size: 15 residues. V was trimmed by 4 bases and J by 8 bases, leaving 21 bases between them. The full variable domain, in which reference TRBV5-1 and TRBJ1-2 provide the parts outside the CDR3, is KAGVTQTPRYLIKTRGQQVTLSCSPISGHRSVSWYQQTPGQGLQFLFEYFSETQRNKGNFPGRFSGRQFSNSRSEMNVSTLELGDSALYLCASSPAWNRLEGYTFGSGTRLTVV.

V gene TRBV7-2 combines with J gene TRBJ1-6; weak D call: TRBD1 (5 bases). With 1 base removed from V and 7 bases from J, the gap between germline ends came to 14 bases. This CDR3 is built from 16 residues. CDR1 and CDR2 (germline): SGHTA, FQGNSA. As DNA, the CDR3 is TGTGCCAGCAGCTTAGAGAGCGGCAGGGTGAATTCACCCCTCCACTTT. Its translation is CASSLESGRVNSPLHF. The entire variable domain, with the rest obtained from reference TRBV7-2 and TRBJ1-6, is as follows: GAGVSQSPSNKVTEKGKDVELRCDPISGHTALYWYRQSLGQGLEFLIYFQGNSAPDKSGLPSDRFSAERTGGSVSTLTIQRTQQEDSAVYLCASSLESGRVNSPLHFGNGTRLTVT.

The rearrangement links TRBV3-1 (or the pseudogene TRBV3-2) to TRBJ2-1, with 8 bases fitting TRBD1. This CDR3 has 12 residues. CDR1 and CDR2 (germline): LGHDT, YNNKEL (reference sequence). The junction had 5 bases not matched to a gene; V was cut back by 1 base and J by 15 bases. In nucleotides, the CDR3 is TGTGCCAGCAGCCAAGCGGGCAGGGGGCTGTTCTTC. This translates into CASSQAGRGLFF.

This clone was seen just once. This chain joins TRBV4-1 and TRBJ1-3, with unresolved D. Germline assignment: CDR1 MGHRA and CDR2 YSYEKL. This CDR3 spans 17 amino acids. V lost 5 bases and J lost 4, with 21 bases in between. The chain's CDR3 is CASSSPGVPQSGNTIYF. CDR3 coding DNA: TGCGCCAGCAGCTCTCCCGGGGTCCCACAATCGGGAAACACCATATATTTT.

The V and J genes are TRBV10-3 and TRBJ2-7; D may be TRBD1 (6 bases). The V gene's germline CDR1 is ENHRY and CDR2 SYGVKD. The CDR3 covers 13 residues. V gave up 10 bases and J gave up 3 bases, with 16 bases separating them. This chain's CDR3 is CATGQNSDYEQYF. The CDR3 nucleotides are TGTGCCACTGGACAGAACAGTGACTACGAGCAGTACTTC.

The chain uses TRBV19 and TRBJ2-1; D is tentatively TRBD1 or TRBD2 (5 bases each). This CDR3 is built from 16 residues. The germline CDR1 and CDR2 sequences are LNHDA and SQIVND (reference sequence). Trimming shortened V by 5 bases and J by 4 bases, and 18 bases separated the two germline ends. As DNA, the CDR3 is TGTGCCAGTAGTCTACAAGCCGGGACGGAGTACAATGAGCAGTTCTTC. Its translation: CASSLQAGTEYNEQFF.

The table lists this clone with a few counts. The chain couples TRBV3-1 (or the pseudogene TRBV3-2) to TRBJ2-1; tentative D call: TRBD1 (6 bases). The CDR3 covers 16 residues. Germline lookup yields CDR1 LGHDT and CDR2 YNNKEL (reference sequence). V lost 4 bases and J lost 5, with 18 bases in between. CDR3 region: CASSRRLTGWDNEQFF. The CDR3 DNA is TGTGCCAGCAGCCGCAGATTGACAGGCTGGGACAATGAGCAGTTCTTC.

The J gene is TRBJ2-7, the V gene TRBV12-3 or TRBV12-4, with D tentatively TRBD2 (6 bases). The CDR3 contains 13 residues. V was shortened by 5 bases and J by 4 bases, with 12 bases between the two germline ends. CDR3: CASSSEEGYEQYF. The CDR3 coding sequence is TGTGCCAGCAGTAGCGAGGAGGGTTACGAGCAGTACTTC.

Concerning this clone: The junction shows a germline mismatch at one end, possibly a read error. J is TRBJ1-2 and V is TRBV2; 8 positions match TRBD1. This CDR3 is 12 amino acids long. Per the germline V gene, CDR1 is SNHLY and CDR2 is FYNNEI. The CDR3 loop is CASSDTGTGQKF. The CDR3 DNA follows: TGTGCCAGCAGTGACACCGGGACAGGCCAAAAATTC.

Comment on this clone: A much larger clone lies a single base off, so this may be a read error. CDR3 sequence reads: CASSSYTGEQYF. CDR3 DNA: TGTGCCAGCAGCTCCTATACGGGAGAGCAGTACTTC. The chain couples TRBV7-2 to TRBJ2-7; a weak D match, TRBD2 (5 bases). The CDR3 is 12 residues long. Germline V lookup: CDR1 SGHTA, CDR2 FQGNSA. V was trimmed by 4 bases and J by 7 bases, leaving 11 bases between them.

The chain links TRBV6-4 to TRBJ2-3; D remains unclear. Between the trimmed V and J ends, which lost 3 bases and 0 bases, there was a span of 7 bases. The CDR3 contains 14 residues. The V gene's germline CDR1 is MRHNA and CDR2 SNTAGT. This chain's CDR3 is CASSETESTDTQYF. In DNA, the CDR3 is TGTGCCAGCAGTGAAACGGAAAGCACAGATACGCAGTATTTT.

The rearrangement uses TRBV27 and TRBJ2-7; TRBD2 matches 8 bases. This CDR3 spans 16 amino acids. Per the germline V gene, CDR1 is MNHEY and CDR2 is SMNVEV (reference sequence). Trimming at V came to 5 bases and at J to 1 base, leaving 10 bases not matched to a gene. CDR3 region: CASSPRVSGESYEQYF. The CDR3 DNA sequence: TGTGCCAGCAGTCCCAGGGTTAGCGGGGAATCCTACGAGCAGTACTTC.